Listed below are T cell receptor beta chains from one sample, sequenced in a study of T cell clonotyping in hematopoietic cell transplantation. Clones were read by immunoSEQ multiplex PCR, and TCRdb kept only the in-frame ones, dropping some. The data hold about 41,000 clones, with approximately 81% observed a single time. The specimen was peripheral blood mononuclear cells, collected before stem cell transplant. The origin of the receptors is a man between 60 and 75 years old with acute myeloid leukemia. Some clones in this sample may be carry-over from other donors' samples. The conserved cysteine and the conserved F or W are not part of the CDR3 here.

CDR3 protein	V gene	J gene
ASSPGRMNTEAF	TRBV11-2	TRBJ1-1
ASSLGGGDYTGELF	TRBV5-1	TRBJ2-2
ASSPGLQETQY	TRBV5-8	TRBJ2-5
ASSIYWGKEKLF	TRBV19	TRBJ1-4
ASSRGDYQETQY	TRBV27	TRBJ2-5
ASSLPTSGGQF	TRBV5-1	TRBJ2-1
ASSANGSNQPQH	TRBV6-5	TRBJ1-5
ASSVQMNTEAF	TRBV9	TRBJ1-1
ASREGGNTEAF	TRBV19	TRBJ1-1
ASSSLDRGRGGYT	TRBV19	TRBJ1-2
ASSSALRGENIQY	TRBV6-6	TRBJ2-4
ASSPNAGPYEQY	TRBV7-2	TRBJ2-7
ASSRAAGSYGYT	TRBV7-6	TRBJ1-2
ASSFHPAPSRTEAF	TRBV28	TRBJ1-1
ASSLAKLDTGELF	TRBV7-2	TRBJ2-2
ASSDSGRGTTDTQY	TRBV6-4	TRBJ2-3
ASSPLRGGTGELF	TRBV7-9	TRBJ2-2
ASSPTGGDFPGYT	TRBV28	TRBJ1-2
ASSYGRTGGSYEQY	TRBV6-5	TRBJ2-7
STRRPAEQY	TRBV20-1	TRBJ2-7
ASSLEHEQY	TRBV5-1	TRBJ2-7
ASSQGTLQNQPQH	TRBV7-2	TRBJ1-5
SVEEPGGGRRETQY	TRBV29-1	TRBJ2-5
AISESGTGIETQY	TRBV10-3	TRBJ2-5
ASSYHYEQY	TRBV6-5	TRBJ2-7
ASSSQGVQPQH	TRBV19	TRBJ1-5
ASSGTGYEQY	TRBV25-1	TRBJ2-7
ASSLGPSGANVLT	TRBV5-1	TRBJ2-6
ASLPLGVSYEQY	TRBV28	TRBJ2-7
ASSPPDRGLRGYT	TRBV14	TRBJ1-2
ASSTGQGALAGNQPQH	TRBV19	TRBJ1-5
ASSLQPGDPYGYT	TRBV7-3	TRBJ1-2
ASSPTTATNEKLF	TRBV4-3	TRBJ1-4
ASSQVLGYGYT	TRBV4-3	TRBJ1-2
ASSLAGEPQH	TRBV7-8	TRBJ1-5
ASSLTAGTSGGYEQY	TRBV4-2	TRBJ2-7
ASSLEGEAF	TRBV7-9	TRBJ1-1
AISEPGQGTDTQY	TRBV10-3	TRBJ2-3
ASSEGLPGYEQY	TRBV2	TRBJ2-7
ASSFGTTGTGFLEQY	TRBV5-1	TRBJ2-7
ASSLQKGREKLF	TRBV7-3	TRBJ1-4
ASSKFGGGETQY	TRBV7-3	TRBJ2-5
ASSTGTSGVPETQY	TRBV19	TRBJ2-5
ASRTGGFNEQY	TRBV27	TRBJ2-7
ASSREVGGYT	TRBV28	TRBJ1-2
ASRQGSLYEQY	TRBV27	TRBJ2-7
ASSASQRGRDGYT	TRBV2	TRBJ1-2
ASSSTGDGGYT	TRBV5-4	TRBJ1-2
ASSIRTGSNTGELF	TRBV9	TRBJ2-2
ASSPDRGNEQF	TRBV5-1	TRBJ2-1
ASSPLQLSTDTQY	TRBV11-2	TRBJ2-3
ASSRPGLAGGRTTDTQY	TRBV4-1	TRBJ2-3